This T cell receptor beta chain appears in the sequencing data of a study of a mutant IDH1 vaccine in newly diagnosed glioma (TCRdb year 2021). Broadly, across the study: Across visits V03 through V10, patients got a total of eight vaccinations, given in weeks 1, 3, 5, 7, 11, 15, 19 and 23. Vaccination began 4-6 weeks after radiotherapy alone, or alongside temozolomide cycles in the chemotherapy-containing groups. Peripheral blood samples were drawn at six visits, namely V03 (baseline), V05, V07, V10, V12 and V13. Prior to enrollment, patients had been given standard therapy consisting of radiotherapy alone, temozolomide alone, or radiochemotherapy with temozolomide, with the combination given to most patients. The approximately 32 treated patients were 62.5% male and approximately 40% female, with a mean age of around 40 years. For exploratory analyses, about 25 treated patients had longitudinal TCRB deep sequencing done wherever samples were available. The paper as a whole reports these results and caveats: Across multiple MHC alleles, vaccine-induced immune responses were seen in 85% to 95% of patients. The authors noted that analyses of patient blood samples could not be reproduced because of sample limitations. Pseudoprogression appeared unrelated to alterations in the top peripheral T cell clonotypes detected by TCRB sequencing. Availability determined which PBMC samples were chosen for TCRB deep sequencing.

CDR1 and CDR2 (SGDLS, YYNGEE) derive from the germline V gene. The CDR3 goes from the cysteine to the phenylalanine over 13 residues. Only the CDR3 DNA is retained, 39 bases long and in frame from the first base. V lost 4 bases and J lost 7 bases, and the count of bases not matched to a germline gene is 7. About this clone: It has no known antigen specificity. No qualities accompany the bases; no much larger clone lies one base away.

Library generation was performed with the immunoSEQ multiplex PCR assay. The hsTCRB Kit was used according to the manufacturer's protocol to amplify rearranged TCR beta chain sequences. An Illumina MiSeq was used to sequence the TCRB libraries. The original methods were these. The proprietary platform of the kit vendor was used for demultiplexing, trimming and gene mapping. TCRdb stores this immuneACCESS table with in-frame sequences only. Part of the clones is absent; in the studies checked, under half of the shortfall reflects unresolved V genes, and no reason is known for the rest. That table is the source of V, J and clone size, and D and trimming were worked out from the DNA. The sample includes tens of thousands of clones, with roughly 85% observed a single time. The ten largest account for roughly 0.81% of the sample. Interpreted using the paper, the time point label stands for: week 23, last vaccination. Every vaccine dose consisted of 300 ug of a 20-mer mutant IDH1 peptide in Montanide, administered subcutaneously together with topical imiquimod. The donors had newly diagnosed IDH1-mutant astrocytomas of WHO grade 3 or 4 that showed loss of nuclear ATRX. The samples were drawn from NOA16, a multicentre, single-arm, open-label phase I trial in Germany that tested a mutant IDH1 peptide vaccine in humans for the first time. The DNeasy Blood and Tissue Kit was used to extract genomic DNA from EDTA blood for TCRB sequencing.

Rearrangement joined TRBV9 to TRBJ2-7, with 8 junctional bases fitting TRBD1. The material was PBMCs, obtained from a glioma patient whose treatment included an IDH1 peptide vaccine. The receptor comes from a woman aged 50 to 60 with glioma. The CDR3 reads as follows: CASSQATGEEQYF. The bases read TGTGCCAGCAGCCAAGCGACAGGGGAGGAGCAGTACTTC.